The 2 T cell receptor beta chains below were found in one sample sequenced in a study of T cell repertoires in cytomegalovirus infection. TCRdb processed the reads anew with MiXCR; each CDR3 protein has one entry. This table holds about 680,000 distinct CDR3 sequences, 20% to 30% found once. The specimen sequenced was CD8+ T cells from PBMCs. Every receptor here comes from a human donor in good health (CMV status not recorded). Some clones in this sample may be carry-over from other donors' samples.

This clonotype was found many times. The rearrangement uses TRBV7-2 and TRBJ2-5; a possible D gene is TRBD2 (6 bases). The length of the CDR3 is 16 residues. From germline, CDR1 is SGHTA and CDR2 FQGNSA. The ends were cut back, 5 bases at V and 5 bases at J, with 21 bases in the middle. The CDR3 region is CASSPSGPLGGETQYF. The CDR3 nucleotides read TGTGCCAGCAGCCCTTCAGGACCCCTTGGGGGGGAGACCCAGTACTTC.

The gene calls are TRBV29-1 and TRBJ1-2, with D possibly TRBD1 on 5 matching bases. The V gene's germline CDR1 is SQVTM and CDR2 ANQGSEA. Deletions cut 6 bases from V and 5 bases from J, with 19 bases between. CDR3 length: 14 residues. The CDR3 loop reads CSVLMTGTGYGYTF. CDR3 DNA: TGCAGCGTCCTAATGACCGGGACGGGTTATGGCTACACCTTC.